Following are 20 T cell receptor beta chains from one sample sequenced in a study of T cell responses to AZD1222 COVID-19 vaccine. Method: immunoSEQ multiplex PCR; TCRdb's copy keeps in-frame clones and lacks some. The sample lists tens of thousands of clones, approximately 90% occurring once. The sequencing here drew on peripheral blood, taken on day 0 of AZD1222 vaccination. These TCRs come from an adult in good health.

The chain uses TRBV27 and TRBJ2-3; D might be TRBD1 (5 bases). V was clipped by 5 bases and J by 0 bases, with 9 bases between them. This CDR3 has 14 residues. CDR1 and CDR2 (germline): MNHEY, SMNVEV (reference sequence). The CDR3 sequence is CASSVTVSTDTQYF. CDR3 sequence (DNA): TGTGCCAGCAGTGTGACAGTCAGCACAGATACGCAGTATTTT.

J is TRBJ2-3 and V is TRBV3-1 (or the pseudogene TRBV3-2); D is possibly TRBD2 (5 bases). The CDR3 runs 14 residues. V dropped 1 base and J dropped 0 bases, with 5 bases sitting between them. Germline CDR1 is LGHDT and CDR2 is YNNKEL (reference sequence). The CDR3: CASSQAGSTDTQYF. The CDR3 nucleotides are TGTGCCAGCAGCCAAGCGGGGAGCACAGATACGCAGTATTTT.

This clone was picked up one time. This chain links TRBV30 with TRBJ2-7; D might be TRBD1 (6 bases). Trimming left V 3 bases short and J 0 bases short, with 15 bases between. The CDR3 is 15 amino acids. The germline CDR1 and CDR2 sequences are GTSNPN and SVGIG (reference sequence). The CDR3 coding sequence is TGTGCCTGGAGGGGGAGACAGGTCATCTCCTACGAGCAGTACTTC. Its translation is CAWRGRQVISYEQYF.

The chain uses TRBV9 and TRBJ1-5, with 8 bases fitting TRBD1. J lost 5 bases, V lost 0 bases, and 4 bases had no gene match. This CDR3 region has 15 residues. CDR1 and CDR2 (germline): SGDLS, YYNGEE. In DNA, the CDR3 is TGTGCCAGCAGCGTAGATGGACAGGGTGATCAGCCCCAGCATTTT. It encodes CASSVDGQGDQPQHF.

The chain combines TRBV27 with TRBJ2-1; TRBD2 agrees at 15 bases. Germline trimming cut 5 bases from V and 8 bases from J; bases unmatched to any gene: 7. Germline V gene data show CDR1 as MNHEY and CDR2 as SMNVEV (reference sequence). CDR3 size: 16 residues. CDR3 loop: CASSARTSGRVYEQFF. In DNA form, the CDR3 reads TGTGCCAGCAGTGCGAGGACTAGCGGGAGGGTGTATGAGCAGTTCTTC.

V and J are TRBV19 and TRBJ2-7, with D perhaps TRBD2 (5 bases). V lost 6 bases to trimming and J lost 1 base, with 10 bases between them. Per the germline V gene, CDR1 is LNHDA and CDR2 is SQIVND (reference sequence). The CDR3 sequence is 13 residues long. Here the CDR3 reads CASSTTSSYEQYF. CDR3 nucleotide sequence: TGTGCCAGTAGCACAACTAGTTCCTACGAGCAGTACTTC.

This chain connects TRBV11-3 to TRBJ1-1; D remains unclear. V shed 4 bases and J shed 0 bases, with 6 bases lying between them. CDR1 is SGHNT and CDR2 is YENEEA in the germline V gene. This CDR3 comprises 13 residues. The CDR3 DNA follows: TGTGCCAGCAGCTCTCAGCTGAACACTGAAGCTTTCTTT. Its translation is CASSSQLNTEAFF.

The chain links TRBV7-3 to TRBJ2-1; 9 bases line up with TRBD2. Germline CDR1 is SGHTA and CDR2 is FQGTGA. This CDR3 contains 16 residues. V shed 5 bases and J 5 bases; nucleotides not matched to a gene: 10. DNA of the CDR3: TGTGCCAGCAGCCCTAGGGCGCGGGAGGGAAACAATGAGCAGTTCTTC. This encodes CASSPRAREGNNEQFF.

V gene TRBV18 combines with J gene TRBJ2-7; the D gene is possibly TRBD2 (5 bases). Germline CDR1 and CDR2: KGHSH and LQKENI. The CDR3 is 15 amino acids. V dropped 4 bases and J dropped 0 bases, with 13 bases sitting between them. The CDR3 coding sequence is TGTGCCAGCTCACGGTCGGCGGGTTCCTCCTACGAGCAGTACTTC. It is translated as CASSRSAGSSYEQYF.

Remarks on this clone: Other DNA sequences in this sample translate to the same CDR3. The rearrangement uses TRBV18 and TRBJ2-5; 9 positions agree with TRBD2. From germline, CDR1 is KGHSH and CDR2 LQKENI. This CDR3 contains 15 residues. After removal of 3 bases from V and 2 bases from J, the junction contained 4 bases not matched to a gene. DNA of the CDR3: TGTGCCAGCTCACCGAGACTAGCGGATCAAGAGACCCAGTACTTC. This gives the protein CASSPRLADQETQYF.

The J gene is TRBJ2-7, the V gene TRBV14; D is uncertain. The CDR3 is 14 residues long. The V gene's germline CDR1 is SGHDN and CDR2 FVKESK. V lost 4 bases to trimming and J lost 2 bases, with 12 bases between them. CDR3 bases: TGTGCCAGCAGCCCGACCGGTGGACCCTACGAGCAGTACTTC. This sequence encodes CASSPTGGPYEQYF.

The rearrangement joins TRBV7-9 to TRBJ1-2, with TRBD1 as a possible D gene (5 bases). This CDR3 comprises 17 residues. The germline V gene has CDR1 SEHNR and CDR2 FQNEAQ (reference sequence). Trimming took off 8 bases at V and 4 bases at J, with 26 bases between the two ends. The CDR3 coding sequence is TGTGCCAGCGCCTTTGGGGCAGGGCCGTCAAGCGCCTATGGCTACACCTTC. Translating it yields CASAFGAGPSSAYGYTF.

The chain combines TRBV6-2 or TRBV6-3 with TRBJ2-3; D gene unclear. V shed 0 bases and J shed 2 bases, with 9 bases lying between them. The CDR3 length is 15 residues. Germline values: CDR1 MNHEY, CDR2 SVGEGT. The CDR3 region has the DNA TGTGCCAGCAGTTACTCGGGTAGTTACACAGATACGCAGTATTTT. It yields the protein CASSYSGSYTDTQYF.

The gene calls are TRBV14 and TRBJ1-5; no clear D gene. The germline CDR1 and CDR2 sequences are SGHDN and FVKESK. The CDR3 is made up of 13 amino acids. V was cut by 0 bases and J by 4 bases, with 4 bases left in between. The CDR3 nucleotides are TGTGCCAGCAGCCAAGATCCGAATCAGCCCCAGCATTTT. Amino acid sequence: CASSQDPNQPQHF.

The chain employs TRBV2 and TRBJ1-4; 8 nucleotides align to TRBD1. Per germline, CDR1 SNHLY and CDR2 FYNNEI. With 4 bases clipped from V and 7 bases from J, the junction kept 5 bases outside the gene matches. This CDR3 is 14 amino acids long. CDR3 amino acids: CASSVQGAFEKLFF. The DNA for the CDR3 is TGTGCCAGCAGTGTCCAGGGGGCTTTTGAAAAACTGTTTTTT.

This rearrangement joins TRBV16 to TRBJ1-2; the D gene is possibly TRBD1 (5 bases). The length of the CDR3 is 13 residues. CDR1 KGHSY and CDR2 FQNENV come from the germline V gene. V lost 0 bases and J lost 5, with 7 bases in between. CDR3 protein: CASSQSEGYGYTF. In DNA form, the CDR3 reads TGTGCCAGCAGCCAATCGGAGGGGTATGGCTACACCTTC.

V usage is TRBV5-1 and J usage is TRBJ2-7; 7 nucleotides agree with TRBD2. Germline V gene sequence: CDR1 SGHRS, CDR2 YFSETQ. V shed 0 bases, J shed 3 bases, and the junction held 9 bases outside the gene matches. CDR3 length: 16 amino acids. The CDR3 sequence is CASSLEGGSRIYEQYF. CDR3 sequence (DNA): TGCGCCAGCAGCTTGGAGGGCGGGAGTAGAATCTACGAGCAGTACTTC.

The V gene is TRBV19, the J gene TRBJ1-1; no clear D. V lost 5 bases, J lost 11 bases, and 21 bases lay in between. The CDR3 sequence is 14 residues long. Germline V gene lookup returns CDR1 LNHDA and CDR2 SQIVND (reference sequence). CDR3 loop: CASSAGYPILGAFF. CDR3 nucleotide sequence: TGTGCCAGTAGTGCGGGCTACCCAATCCTGGGGGCTTTCTTT.

The chain links TRBV19 to TRBJ1-2, with D uncertain. Trimming took 11 bases from V and 4 from J, leaving 11 bases between them. The germline gives CDR1 LNHDA, CDR2 SQIVND (reference sequence). The CDR3 sequence is 11 residues long. The CDR3 bases are TGTGCCGGAACGACGTTCTATGGCTACACCTTC. It translates to CAGTTFYGYTF.

The CDR3: CASSLGGPINYGYTF. In DNA form, the CDR3 reads TGTGCCAGCAGCTTGGGAGGGCCCATAAACTATGGCTACACCTTC. The rearrangement joins TRBV5-6 to TRBJ1-2, with D hard to call. The CDR3 totals 15 residues. Germline V gene lookup returns CDR1 SGHDT and CDR2 YYEEEE. Trimming shortened V by 0 bases and J by 2 bases, and 11 bases separated the two germline ends. The full variable domain, with the rest looked up from reference TRBV5-6 and TRBJ1-2, is DAGVTQSPTHLIKTRGQQVTLRCSPKSGHDTVSWYQQALGQGPQFIFQYYEEEERQRGNFPDRFSGHQFPNYSSELNVNALLLGDSALYLCASSLGGPINYGYTFGSGTRLTVV.